This T cell receptor beta chain was profiled in a study of blood T cell repertoires in COVID-19. This clone was picked up one time. Germline V CDR1 and CDR2: LGHDT, YNNKEL (reference sequence). The CDR3 is 15 residues long. The V end lost 4 bases, the J end lost 5 bases, and 18 bases lay between the germline ends. Original handling: By means of reference gene primer amplification, nucleated cell counts were estimated. TCRdb keeps only in-frame clones here, not all; method: immunoSEQ multiplex PCR. The DNA gave D and trimming, while V, J and clone size come from that table. The data contain over 250,000 clones, approximately 90% of them seen just once; the ten biggest clones take up approximately 9%. Residents of approximately 25 US areas, aged about 18 to 89 years, made up the participants.

V gene TRBV3-1 (or the pseudogene TRBV3-2) combines with J gene TRBJ2-7; a possible D gene is TRBD1 (5 bases). The sample was PBMCs or T cells enriched from blood (not recorded which). This clonotype was obtained from a woman between 18 and 29 years old who had recovered from COVID-19. The DNA for the CDR3 is TGTGCCAGCAGCCCAGTGGTGCAGGGCCGGAACGAGCAGTACTTC. Translation gives CASSPVVQGRNEQYF.